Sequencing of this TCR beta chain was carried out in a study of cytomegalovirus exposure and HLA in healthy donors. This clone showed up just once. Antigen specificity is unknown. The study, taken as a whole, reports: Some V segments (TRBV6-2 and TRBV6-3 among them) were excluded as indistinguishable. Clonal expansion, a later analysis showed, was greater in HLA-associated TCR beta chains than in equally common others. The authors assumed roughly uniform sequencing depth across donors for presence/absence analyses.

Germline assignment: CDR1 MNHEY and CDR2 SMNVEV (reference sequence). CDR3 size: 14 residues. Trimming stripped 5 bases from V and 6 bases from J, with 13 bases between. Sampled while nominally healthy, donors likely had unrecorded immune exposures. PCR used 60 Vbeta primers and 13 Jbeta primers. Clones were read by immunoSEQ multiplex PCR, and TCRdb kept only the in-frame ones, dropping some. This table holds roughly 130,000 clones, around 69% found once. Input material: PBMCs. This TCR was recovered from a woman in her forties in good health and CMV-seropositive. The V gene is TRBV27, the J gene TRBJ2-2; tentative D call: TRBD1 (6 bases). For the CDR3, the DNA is TGTGCCAGCAGTCTCTACAGGGACGCCGGGGAGCTGTTTTTT. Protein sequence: CASSLYRDAGELFF.